What follows are 32 T cell receptor beta chains derived from one specimen sequenced in a study of T cells after yellow fever vaccination. One entry per CDR3 protein results from TCRdb running MiXCR on the 5' RACE reads. This repertoire shows under 600,000 distinct CDR3 sequences, roughly 13% found once; its top ten account for more than 13%. This sample comprised PBMCs, obtained on the day of the yellow fever booster vaccination. The receptors shown here come from a man aged 25-40 years who received the YFV17D yellow fever vaccine.

This clonotype was observed a few times. This sequence joins TRBV5-4 and TRBJ2-6, with TRBD1 identical over 10 bases. This CDR3 contains 17 residues. Trimming removed 6 bases from V and 0 bases from J; junction bases left unmatched: 6. CDR1 and CDR2 from the germline V gene are SGHNT and YYREEE (reference sequence). CDR3: CASNQTGGISGANVLTF. The CDR3, as DNA: TGTGCCAGCAATCAGACAGGGGGCATCTCTGGGGCCAACGTCCTGACTTTC.

The J gene is TRBJ1-2, the V gene TRBV10-3; D may be TRBD1 (6 bases). Per the germline V gene, CDR1 is ENHRY and CDR2 is SYGVKD. This CDR3 has 17 amino acids. The germline V and J ends were trimmed by 6 bases and 14 bases, with 34 bases remaining between them. The CDR3 here is CAISDTQHSTRGVVRTF. The CDR3 DNA reads as TGTGCCATCAGCGACACGCAGCACTCAACAAGGGGGGTAGTGAGGACCTTC.

The rearrangement links TRBV5-1 to TRBJ2-2; no reliable D call. The V end lost 1 base, the J end lost 5 bases, and 6 bases lay between the germline ends. This CDR3 is built from 13 residues. Germline loops: CDR1 SGHRS, CDR2 YFSETQ. DNA for the CDR3: TGCGCCAGCAGCTTGCCACCTACCGGGGAGCTGTTTTTT. Encoded protein: CASSLPPTGELFF.

The CDR3, as DNA: TGTGCCAGCAGTCTCAGGGGGCTCAATGAGCAGTTCTTC. Translating gives CASSLRGLNEQFF. This sequence joins TRBV28 and TRBJ2-1; 8 bases match TRBD1. V was pared by 5 bases and J by 6 bases, with 3 bases of the junction left unmatched. The germline CDR1 and CDR2 sequences are MDHEN and SYDVKM. The CDR3 extends over 13 amino acids. Variable domain in full (rest from reference TRBV28 and TRBJ2-1): DVKVTQSSRYLVKRTGEKVFLECVQDMDHENMFWYRQDPGLGLRLIYFSYDVKMKEKGDIPEGYSVSREKKERFSLILESASTNQTSMYLCASSLRGLNEQFFGPGTRLTVL.

CDR3 in DNA: TGTGCCATCAGTGACGCCGACAGAGGGCCTCCTGGGGCCAACGTCCTGACTTTC. Translated, it gives CAISDADRGPPGANVLTF. This chain joins TRBV10-3 and TRBJ2-6; D possibly uses TRBD1 or TRBD2 (5 bases each). V was shortened by 3 bases and J by 2 bases, with 17 bases between the two germline ends. The germline CDR1 and CDR2 sequences are ENHRY and SYGVKD. The CDR3 contains 18 residues.

The sample holds a few counts of this clonotype. The J gene is TRBJ2-1, the V gene TRBV30; 11 positions match TRBD2. V was pared by 4 bases and J by 2 bases, with 10 bases of the junction left unmatched. The length of the CDR3 is 17 residues. CDR1 and CDR2 from the germline V gene are GTSNPN and SVGIG (reference sequence). As DNA, the CDR3 is TGTGCCTGGATCCCTAGCGGGAGGCCTTCTCCCTACAATGAGCAGTTCTTC. Translated: CAWIPSGRPSPYNEQFF.

This clonotype was detected a few times. The chain carries TRBV29-1 and TRBJ1-1, with 10 bases fitting TRBD1. With V trimmed by 5 bases and J by 0 bases, 6 bases remained unmatched. CDR1 is SQVTM and CDR2 is ANQGSEA in the germline V gene. The CDR3 contains 15 residues. This CDR3 reads CSVTRQGAVNTEAFF. CDR3 nucleotide sequence: TGCAGCGTTACTAGACAGGGGGCCGTGAACACTGAAGCTTTCTTT.

This clonotype was picked up a small number of times. The gene calls are TRBV5-1 and TRBJ2-3, with D perhaps matching TRBD1 (5 bases). V was clipped by 0 bases and J by 8 bases, with 10 bases between them. CDR1 and CDR2 from the germline V gene are SGHRS and YFSETQ. The CDR3 has 13 residues. The CDR3, as DNA: TGCGCCAGCAGCTTGGGGTCAGGGCCTACGCAGTATTTT. Translating it yields CASSLGSGPTQYF.

This clonotype appeared a few times. In DNA, the CDR3 is TGTGCCAGCGTCGGGGTGGGACTAGCGGGTTTCGTTTCGGATGAGCAGTTCTTC. This encodes CASVGVGLAGFVSDEQFF. This sequence joins TRBV5-6 and TRBJ2-1; 12 bases fit TRBD2. The CDR3 loop spans 18 amino acids. Trimming took 7 bases from V and 8 from J; bases not matched to a gene: 19. Germline lookup yields CDR1 SGHDT and CDR2 YYEEEE.

This clonotype was observed a handful of times. V gene TRBV4-3 combines with J gene TRBJ2-2; D not certain. Germline CDR1 LGHNA, CDR2 YSLEER. Trimming removed 0 bases at V and 5 bases at J, with 7 bases between. The CDR3 has 14 amino acids. The CDR3 DNA is TGCGCCAGCAGCCAAGATTGGGGTACCGGGGAGCTGTTTTTT. Translation: CASSQDWGTGELFF.

This clonotype was counted at least ten times. The CDR3 sequence is CASSNGPGTLYEQYF. CDR3 nucleotide sequence: TGCGCCAGCAGCAACGGTCCCGGGACCCTCTACGAGCAGTACTTC. The chain joins TRBV5-1 to TRBJ2-7; D is perhaps TRBD1 or TRBD2 (5 bases each). Trimming removed 4 bases at V and 3 bases at J, with 17 bases between. Per the germline V gene, CDR1 is SGHRS and CDR2 is YFSETQ. The CDR3 runs 15 residues. Looking up the rest from reference TRBV5-1 and TRBJ2-7 gives the full variable domain: KAGVTQTPRYLIKTRGQQVTLSCSPISGHRSVSWYQQTPGQGLQFLFEYFSETQRNKGNFPGRFSGRQFSNSRSEMNVSTLELGDSALYLCASSNGPGTLYEQYFGPGTRLTVT.

V usage is TRBV9 and J usage is TRBJ1-1, with D hard to call. Trimming left V 3 bases short and J 5 bases short, with 17 bases between. The CDR3 has 15 amino acids. CDR1 is SGDLS, CDR2 YYNGEE, per germline. The CDR3 DNA is TGTGCCAGCAGCGCACTAGGGTCTCTGAGGACTGAAGCTTTCTTT. Amino acids: CASSALGSLRTEAFF.

This clonotype was seen more than once but under ten times. The V gene is TRBV6-5, the J gene TRBJ2-5; D uncertain. The CDR3 contains 15 residues. V lost 4 bases and J lost 3, with 15 bases in between. Germline V CDR1 and CDR2: MNHEY, SVGAGI. As DNA, the CDR3 is TGTGCCAGCAGTTTCCGAAGGCAGGTAGAAGAGACCCAGTACTTC. Protein product: CASSFRRQVEETQYF.

The table lists this clonotype with many counts. The chain is built from TRBV5-1 and TRBJ2-4; 8 nucleotides line up with TRBD1. J was trimmed by 3 bases and V by 3 bases; bases with no gene match: 8. Germline CDR1 is SGHRS and CDR2 is YFSETQ. CDR3 length equals 16 residues. Written as DNA, the CDR3 is TGCGCCAGCAGCTCCACCAGGACAGGGTACAAAAACATTCAGTACTTC. Translation gives CASSSTRTGYKNIQYF. The full variable domain, with the rest looked up from reference TRBV5-1 and TRBJ2-4, is KAGVTQTPRYLIKTRGQQVTLSCSPISGHRSVSWYQQTPGQGLQFLFEYFSETQRNKGNFPGRFSGRQFSNSRSEMNVSTLELGDSALYLCASSSTRTGYKNIQYFGAGTRLSVL.

This clonotype showed up just a few times. This chain uses TRBV20-1 with TRBJ2-5; 7 nucleotides align to TRBD2. V trimming: 6 bases; J trimming: 2 bases; junction bases outside the gene matches: 6. The CDR3 runs 13 residues. Germline assignment: CDR1 DFQATT and CDR2 SNEGSKA (reference sequence). The DNA for the CDR3 is TGCAGTGCGGCCACTAGCGTACAAGAGACCCAGTACTTC. Its protein product is CSAATSVQETQYF.

The table lists this clonotype with a few counts. The chain links TRBV23-1 to TRBJ1-5, with D perhaps matching TRBD1 (6 bases). TRBV23-1 falls under the ORF class, with uncertain function. The CDR3 contains 17 residues. The germline V and J ends were trimmed by 2 bases and 9 bases, with 23 bases remaining between them. The CDR3 nucleotides are TGCGCCAGCAGTCAAACCGTGAGACGACAGGACCCCGGGCCCCAGCATTTT. This encodes CASSQTVRRQDPGPQHF.

This clonotype appeared a few times. The J gene is TRBJ2-7, the V gene TRBV20-1; D unclear. CDR3 length equals 12 residues. Germline V gene sequence: CDR1 DFQATT, CDR2 SNEGSKA (reference sequence). V was shortened by 4 bases and J by 0 bases, with 7 bases between the two germline ends. As DNA, the CDR3 is TGCAGTGCTAAGGGCAACTCCTACGAGCAGTACTTC. Protein product: CSAKGNSYEQYF.

This clonotype was picked up a small number of times. Written as DNA, the CDR3 is TGTGCCAGCAGCCCGACCCCCCGTACAGGATCTGGGGCCAACGTCCTGACTTTC. It specifies CASSPTPRTGSGANVLTF. V gene TRBV3-1 combines with J gene TRBJ2-6; D possibly corresponds to TRBD1 (5 bases). This CDR3 region has 18 residues. Trimming left V 4 bases short and J 1 base short, with 17 bases between. Germline CDR1 reads LGHDT; CDR2 reads YNNKEL (reference sequence). Full variable domain (rest looked up from reference TRBV3-1 and TRBJ2-6): DTAVSQTPKYLVTQMGNDKSIKCEQNLGHDTMYWYKQDSKKFLKIMFSYNNKELIINETVPNRFSPKSPDKAHLNLHINSLELGDSAVYFCASSPTPRTGSGANVLTFGAGSRLTVL.

The V call is TRBV5-5, the J call TRBJ2-7; D could derive from TRBD1 or TRBD2 (5 bases each). V was cut by 3 bases and J by 2 bases, with 18 bases left in between. The CDR3 spans 16 residues. CDR1 and CDR2 (germline): SGHKS, YYEKEE (reference sequence). This CDR3 reads CASSSWGGTGTYEQYF. The DNA for the CDR3 is TGTGCCAGCAGCTCCTGGGGCGGAACGGGGACCTACGAGCAGTACTTC.

This rearrangement joins TRBV18 to TRBJ2-7; 7 nucleotides line up with TRBD1. CDR3 length: 14 amino acids. Unmatched junction bases numbered 6, after V lost 3 bases and J lost 4 bases. The germline V gene has CDR1 KGHSH and CDR2 LQKENI. Written as DNA, the CDR3 is TGTGCCAGCTCACCCCGGGACAGCCCTTACGAGCAGTACTTC. This sequence encodes CASSPRDSPYEQYF.

The rearrangement uses TRBV6-1 and TRBJ2-2; D might be TRBD2 (5 bases). Trimming took 7 bases from V and 3 from J, leaving 9 bases between them. Germline loops: CDR1 MNHNS, CDR2 SASEGT. The CDR3 runs to 13 residues. CDR3 in amino acids: CASTHGDTGELFF. The CDR3 nucleotides read TGTGCCAGCACCCACGGGGACACCGGGGAGCTGTTTTTT.

The chain links TRBV6-5 to TRBJ1-3, with D perhaps matching TRBD1 (6 bases). The V and J ends lost 0 bases and 0 bases respectively, with 12 bases between them. Germline V gives CDR1 MNHEY, CDR2 SVGAGI. The CDR3 length is 17 residues. The CDR3 nucleotides are TGTGCCAGCAGTTACTCGATAGCAGGGGACTCTGGAAACACCATATATTTT. Translating it yields CASSYSIAGDSGNTIYF.

The CDR3 region has the DNA TGCGCCAGCAGCCTAGCGGGAGAGTACCAAGAGACCCAGTACTTC. Residues: CASSLAGEYQETQYF. This chain links TRBV5-1 with TRBJ2-5; 10 bases match TRBD2. The CDR3 is 15 residues long. Germline V gene lookup returns CDR1 SGHRS and CDR2 YFSETQ. The V segment lost 4 bases and the J segment 0 bases; nucleotides outside the gene matches: 3.

The chain recombines TRBV7-2 with TRBJ1-6; D is unclear. This CDR3 is 16 amino acids long. Between the trimmed V and J ends, which lost 1 base and 7 bases, there was a span of 14 bases. From germline, CDR1 is SGHTA and CDR2 FQGNSA. The CDR3 DNA reads as TGTGCCAGCAGCTTAGGGACTGCGGTGTTAAATTCACCCCTCCACTTT. Its protein is CASSLGTAVLNSPLHF.

This clonotype was picked up a small number of times. The rearrangement links TRBV29-1 to TRBJ1-5, with no clear D. There are 16 residues in the CDR3. Germline V gives CDR1 SQVTM, CDR2 ANQGSEA. V lost 0 bases to trimming and J lost 2 bases, with 14 bases between them. The CDR3 protein is CSVEDHKAGGNQPQHF. DNA for the CDR3: TGCAGCGTTGAAGATCATAAGGCAGGAGGCAATCAGCCCCAGCATTTT.

This clonotype was picked up a small number of times. The chain couples TRBV5-6 to TRBJ2-7; maybe TRBD2 (6 bases). The CDR3 is 16 amino acids. Germline V CDR1 and CDR2: SGHDT, YYEEEE. Trimming left V 0 bases short and J 7 bases short, with 20 bases between. The CDR3 is CASSLDPSWRAGEQYF. The CDR3 DNA follows: TGTGCCAGCAGCTTGGACCCCTCGTGGAGGGCGGGAGAGCAGTACTTC.

This clonotype has only a few counts. This rearrangement joins TRBV13 to TRBJ2-3; 11 bases are shared with TRBD2. V gave up 2 bases and J gave up 6 bases; unmatched junction bases: 1. The germline gives CDR1 PRHDT, CDR2 FYEKMQ (reference sequence). The CDR3 runs to 14 residues. The CDR3 loop is CASSLLAGGDTQYF. The DNA for the CDR3 is TGTGCCAGCAGCTTACTAGCGGGAGGTGATACGCAGTATTTT. Using reference TRBV13 and TRBJ2-3 for the parts outside the CDR3, the full variable domain is AAGVIQSPRHLIKEKRETATLKCYPIPRHDTVYWYQQGPGQDPQFLISFYEKMQSDKGSIPDRFSAQQFSDYHSELNMSSLELGDSALYFCASSLLAGGDTQYFGPGTRLTVL.

The V call is TRBV5-5, the J call TRBJ1-4; a weak D match, TRBD1 (5 bases). Trimming pared 1 base from V and 6 bases from J, leaving 13 bases between. The CDR3 length is 15 residues. Per germline, CDR1 SGHKS and CDR2 YYEKEE (reference sequence). For the CDR3, the DNA is TGTGCCAGCAGCTTGACCAGGGTTGTCGATGAAAAACTGTTTTTT. Translating gives CASSLTRVVDEKLFF.

This clonotype was recorded at least ten times. The CDR3, as DNA: TGTGCCAGCAGTCCTGTACGGGGCCACGAGCAGTACTTC. Translation gives CASSPVRGHEQYF. The rearrangement links TRBV7-2 to TRBJ2-7; possibly TRBD1 or TRBD2 for D (5 bases each). Germline V CDR1 and CDR2: SGHTA, FQGNSA. The CDR3 is 13 amino acids. V was shortened by 6 bases and J by 5 bases, with 14 bases between the two germline ends.

This chain joins TRBV28 and TRBJ1-1, with D hard to call. V was clipped by 5 bases and J by 0 bases, with 10 bases between them. Germline V gives CDR1 MDHEN, CDR2 SYDVKM. The CDR3 is 14 residues long. CDR3: CASSTLGLNTEAFF. The CDR3 DNA reads TGTGCCAGCAGTACCTTGGGCTTGAACACTGAAGCTTTCTTT.

This clonotype was observed a handful of times. This chain connects TRBV5-1 to TRBJ1-1; D not certain. The CDR3 runs to 15 residues. Germline lookup yields CDR1 SGHRS and CDR2 YFSETQ. V was trimmed by 10 bases and J by 0 bases, leaving 19 bases between them. The CDR3 sequence is CASAERNPMNTEAFF. CDR3 nucleotides: TGCGCCTCAGCAGAACGTAACCCTATGAACACTGAAGCTTTCTTT.

This clonotype was recorded a few times. V is TRBV20-1 and J is TRBJ2-4; TRBD2 agrees at 13 bases. The CDR3 loop spans 19 amino acids. V trimming: 2 bases; J trimming: 0 bases; junction bases outside the gene matches: 10. The germline V gene has CDR1 DFQATT and CDR2 SNEGSKA (reference sequence). CDR3 nucleotides: TGCAGTGCTAGATCTCTCGGGACTAGCGGGGTCATAGCCAAAAACATTCAGTACTTC. This codes for CSARSLGTSGVIAKNIQYF.